Given below is one TCR beta chain in context. Its antigen is still unknown. Using its own MiXCR run on the reads, TCRdb lists one record per CDR3 protein. The data contain roughly 570,000 distinct CDR3 sequences, 40% of them singletons. This specimen comes from a study of T cell repertoires in cytomegalovirus infection. Study-level background: CMV infection and matching HLA type were both indicated by public TCR beta signatures. General observations from the study: Individuals carrying CMV plus the relevant HLA were identified by cumulative frequency of public TCR beta families. In two of eight donors, the top clonotype was HLA-C-restricted CMV-specific.

V was pared by 5 bases and J by 1 base, with 11 bases of the junction left unmatched. This CDR3 has 17 residues. CDR1 is SGHAT and CDR2 is FQNNGV in the germline V gene. This material consisted of cultured PBMCs, taken from culture after CMV antigen stimulation. This clonotype was sampled from a human donor in good health (CMV status not recorded). Some clones in this sample may be carry-over from other donors' samples. This chain connects TRBV11-2 to TRBJ2-3, with 8 bases fitting TRBD2. In DNA, the CDR3 is TGTGCCAGCAGCCGCCGGGGGGGGGAGATACGCACAGATACGCAGTATTTT. This gives the protein CASSRRGGEIRTDTQYF.